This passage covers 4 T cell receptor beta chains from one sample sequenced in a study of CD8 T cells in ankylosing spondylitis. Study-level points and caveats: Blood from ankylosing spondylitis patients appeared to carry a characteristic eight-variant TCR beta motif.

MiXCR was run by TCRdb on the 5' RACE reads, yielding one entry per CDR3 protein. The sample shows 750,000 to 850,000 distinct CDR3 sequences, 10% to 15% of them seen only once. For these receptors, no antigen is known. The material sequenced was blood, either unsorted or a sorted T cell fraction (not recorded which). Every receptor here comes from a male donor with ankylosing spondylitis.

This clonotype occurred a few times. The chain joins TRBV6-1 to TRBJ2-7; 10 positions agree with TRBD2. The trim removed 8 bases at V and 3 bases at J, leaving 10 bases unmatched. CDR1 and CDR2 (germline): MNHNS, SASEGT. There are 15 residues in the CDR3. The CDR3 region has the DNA TGTGCCAGCGGGGCACTAGCGGGACGAGGCTACGAGCAGTACTTC. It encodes CASGALAGRGYEQYF.

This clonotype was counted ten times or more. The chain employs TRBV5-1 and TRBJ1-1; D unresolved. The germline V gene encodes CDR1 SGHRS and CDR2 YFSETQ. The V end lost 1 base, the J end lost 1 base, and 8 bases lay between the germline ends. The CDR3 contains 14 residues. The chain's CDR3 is CASSLSQSNTEAFF. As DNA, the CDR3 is TGCGCCAGCAGCTTGTCCCAGTCGAACACTGAAGCTTTCTTT.

DNA for the CDR3: TGTGCCAGCAGCAAAGCTGAATTATATGTCCCGTATGGGGTCACCGGGGAGCTGTTTTTT. Translated: CASSKAELYVPYGVTGELFF. The gene calls are TRBV21-1 and TRBJ2-2; the table calls TRBD1, which could not be checked here. TRBV21-1 is reported as a pseudogene. The CDR3 sequence is 20 residues long.

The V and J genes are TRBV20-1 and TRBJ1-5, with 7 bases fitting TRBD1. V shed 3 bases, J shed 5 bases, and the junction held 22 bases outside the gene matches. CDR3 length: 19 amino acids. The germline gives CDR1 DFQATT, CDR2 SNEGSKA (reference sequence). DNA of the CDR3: TGCAGTGCTAGGGATTATCTGCCAACTACCGGGACAGCATATCAGCCCCAGCATTTT. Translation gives CSARDYLPTTGTAYQPQHF.